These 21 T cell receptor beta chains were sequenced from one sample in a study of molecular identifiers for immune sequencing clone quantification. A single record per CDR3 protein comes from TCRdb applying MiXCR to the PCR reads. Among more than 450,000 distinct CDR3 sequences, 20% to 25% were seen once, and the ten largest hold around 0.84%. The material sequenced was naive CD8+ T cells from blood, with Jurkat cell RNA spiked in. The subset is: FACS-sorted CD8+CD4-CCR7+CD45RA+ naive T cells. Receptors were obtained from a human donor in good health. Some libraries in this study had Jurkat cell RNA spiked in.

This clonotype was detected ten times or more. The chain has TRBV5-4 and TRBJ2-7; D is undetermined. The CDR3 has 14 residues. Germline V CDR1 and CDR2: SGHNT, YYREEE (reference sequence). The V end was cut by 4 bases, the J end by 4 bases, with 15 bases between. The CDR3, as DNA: TGTGCCAGCAGCACGGCTCCCCTTGGGTACGAGCAGTACTTC. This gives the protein CASSTAPLGYEQYF.

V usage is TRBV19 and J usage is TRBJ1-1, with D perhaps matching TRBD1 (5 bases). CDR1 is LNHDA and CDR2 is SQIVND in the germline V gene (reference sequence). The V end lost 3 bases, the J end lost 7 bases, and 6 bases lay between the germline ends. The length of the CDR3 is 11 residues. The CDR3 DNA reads TGTGCCAGTAGTATGGGGCATGAAGCTTTCTTT. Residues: CASSMGHEAFF.

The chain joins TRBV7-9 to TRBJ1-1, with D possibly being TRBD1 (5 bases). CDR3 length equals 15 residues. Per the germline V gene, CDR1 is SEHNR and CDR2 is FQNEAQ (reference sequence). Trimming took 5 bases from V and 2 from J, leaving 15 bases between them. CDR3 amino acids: CASSPNEGINTEAFF. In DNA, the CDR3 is TGTGCCAGCAGCCCTAACGAGGGGATTAACACTGAAGCTTTCTTT.

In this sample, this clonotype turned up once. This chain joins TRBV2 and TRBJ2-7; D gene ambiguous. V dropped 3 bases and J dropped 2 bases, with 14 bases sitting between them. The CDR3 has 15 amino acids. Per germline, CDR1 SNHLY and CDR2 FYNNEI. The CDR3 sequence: CASSDDPQEPYEQYF. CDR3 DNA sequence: TGTGCCAGCAGTGATGACCCCCAGGAACCCTACGAGCAGTACTTC.

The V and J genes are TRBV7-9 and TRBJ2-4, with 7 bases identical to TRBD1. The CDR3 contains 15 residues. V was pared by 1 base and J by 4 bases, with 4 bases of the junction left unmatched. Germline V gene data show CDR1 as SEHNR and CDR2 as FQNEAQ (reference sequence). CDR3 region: CASSLVTGPKNIQYF. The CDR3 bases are TGTGCCAGCAGCTTAGTGACAGGGCCAAAAAACATTCAGTACTTC.

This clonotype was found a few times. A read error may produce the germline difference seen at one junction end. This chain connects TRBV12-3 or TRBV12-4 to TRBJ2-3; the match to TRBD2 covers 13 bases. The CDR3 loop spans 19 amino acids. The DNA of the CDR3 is TGTGCCAGCAGTCTAGCTACTAGCGGGGGGGTCCAAAGCACAGATACGCAGTATTTT. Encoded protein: CASSLATSGGVQSTDTQYF.

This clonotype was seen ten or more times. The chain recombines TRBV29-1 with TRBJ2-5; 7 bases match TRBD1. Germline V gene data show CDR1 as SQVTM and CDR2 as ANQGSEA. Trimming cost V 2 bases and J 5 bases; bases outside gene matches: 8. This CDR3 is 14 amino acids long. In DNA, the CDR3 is TGCAGCGTTGAAAGGGATAAGGGGGCGGAGACCCAGTACTTC. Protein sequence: CSVERDKGAETQYF.

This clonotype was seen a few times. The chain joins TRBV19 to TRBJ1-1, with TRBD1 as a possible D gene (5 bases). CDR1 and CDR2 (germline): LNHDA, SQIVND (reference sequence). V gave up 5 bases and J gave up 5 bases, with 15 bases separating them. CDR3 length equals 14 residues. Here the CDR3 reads CASSWGSPNTEAFF. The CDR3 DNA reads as TGTGCCAGTAGTTGGGGGTCACCAAATACTGAAGCTTTCTTT.

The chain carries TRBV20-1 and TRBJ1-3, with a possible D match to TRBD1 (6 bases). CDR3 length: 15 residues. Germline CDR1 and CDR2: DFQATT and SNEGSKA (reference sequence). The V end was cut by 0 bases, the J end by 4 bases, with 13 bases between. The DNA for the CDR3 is TGCAGTGCTAGAGATTTAAGGGGGAACGGAAACACCATATATTTT. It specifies CSARDLRGNGNTIYF.

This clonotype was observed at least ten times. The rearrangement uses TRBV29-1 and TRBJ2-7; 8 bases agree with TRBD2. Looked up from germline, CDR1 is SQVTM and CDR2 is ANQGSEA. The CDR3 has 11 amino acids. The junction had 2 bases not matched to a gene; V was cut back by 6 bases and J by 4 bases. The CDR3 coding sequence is TGCAGCGTCCGGGAGGGGTACGAGCAGTACTTC. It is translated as CSVREGYEQYF.

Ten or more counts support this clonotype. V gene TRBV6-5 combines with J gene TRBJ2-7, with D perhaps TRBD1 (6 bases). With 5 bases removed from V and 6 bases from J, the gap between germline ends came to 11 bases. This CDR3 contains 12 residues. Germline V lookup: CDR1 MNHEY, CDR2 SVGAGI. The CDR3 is CASSPGTPEQYF. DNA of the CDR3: TGTGCCAGCAGTCCTGGGACACCCGAGCAGTACTTC.

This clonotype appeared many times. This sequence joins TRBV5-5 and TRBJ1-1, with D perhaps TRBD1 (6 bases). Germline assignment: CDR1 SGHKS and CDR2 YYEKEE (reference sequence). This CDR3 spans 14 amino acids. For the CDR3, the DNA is TGTGCTTGCATGGATCCAGGGGCGAACACTGAAGCTTTCTTT. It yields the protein CACMDPGANTEAFF.

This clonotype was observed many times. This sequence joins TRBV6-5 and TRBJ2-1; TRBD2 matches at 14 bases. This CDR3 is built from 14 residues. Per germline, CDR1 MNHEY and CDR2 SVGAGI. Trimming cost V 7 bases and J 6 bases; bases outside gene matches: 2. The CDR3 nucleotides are TGTGCCAGCATCGGACTAGCGGGAGGCAATGAGCAGTTCTTC. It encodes CASIGLAGGNEQFF.

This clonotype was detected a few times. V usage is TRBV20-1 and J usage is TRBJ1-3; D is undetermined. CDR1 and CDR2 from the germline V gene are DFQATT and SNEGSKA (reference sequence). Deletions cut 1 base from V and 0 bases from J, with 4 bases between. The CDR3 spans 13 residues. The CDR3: CSARGNSGNTIYF. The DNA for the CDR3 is TGCAGTGCTAGAGGAAACTCTGGAAACACCATATATTTT.

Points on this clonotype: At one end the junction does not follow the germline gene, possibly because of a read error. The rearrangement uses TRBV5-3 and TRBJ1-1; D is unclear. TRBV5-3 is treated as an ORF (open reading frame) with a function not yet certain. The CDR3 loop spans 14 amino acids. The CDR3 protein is CASSFALGNTEAFF. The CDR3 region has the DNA TGTGCCAGCAGCTTTGCTCTAGGGAACACTGAAGCTTTCTTT.

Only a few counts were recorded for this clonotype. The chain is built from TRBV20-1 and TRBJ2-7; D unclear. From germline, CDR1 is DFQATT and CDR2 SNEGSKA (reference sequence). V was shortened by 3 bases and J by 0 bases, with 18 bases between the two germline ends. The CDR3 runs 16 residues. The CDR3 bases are TGCAGTGCTAGCTCCGGATTTCAGCCCCCCTCCTACGAGCAGTACTTC. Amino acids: CSASSGFQPPSYEQYF.

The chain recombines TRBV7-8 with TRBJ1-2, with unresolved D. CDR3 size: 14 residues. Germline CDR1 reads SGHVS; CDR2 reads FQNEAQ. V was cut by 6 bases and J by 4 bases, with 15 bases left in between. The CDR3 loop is CASRLEPSGYGYTF. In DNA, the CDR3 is TGTGCCAGCAGACTGGAGCCCAGTGGCTATGGCTACACCTTC. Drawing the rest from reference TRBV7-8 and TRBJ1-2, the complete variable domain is GAGVSQSPRYKVAKRGQDVALRCDPISGHVSLFWYQQALGQGPEFLTYFQNEAQLDKSGLPSDRFFAERPEGSVSTLKIQRTQQEDSAVYLCASRLEPSGYGYTFGSGTRLTVV.

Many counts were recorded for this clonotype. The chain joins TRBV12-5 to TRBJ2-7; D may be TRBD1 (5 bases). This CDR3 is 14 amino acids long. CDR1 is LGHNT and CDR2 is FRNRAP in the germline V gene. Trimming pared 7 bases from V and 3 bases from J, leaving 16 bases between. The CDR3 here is CASAFGPGIYEQYF. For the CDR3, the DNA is TGTGCTAGTGCCTTTGGCCCAGGGATCTACGAGCAGTACTTC. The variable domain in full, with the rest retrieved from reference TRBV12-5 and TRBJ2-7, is DARVTQTPRHKVTEMGQEVTMRCQPILGHNTVFWYRQTMMQGLELLAYFRNRAPLDDSGMPKDRFSAEMPDATLATLKIQPSEPRDSAVYFCASAFGPGIYEQYFGPGTRLTVT.

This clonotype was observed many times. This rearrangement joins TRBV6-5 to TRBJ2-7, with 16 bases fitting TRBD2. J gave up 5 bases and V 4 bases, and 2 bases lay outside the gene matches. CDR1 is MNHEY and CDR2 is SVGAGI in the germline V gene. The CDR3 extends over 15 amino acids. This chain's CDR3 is CASSSGTSGRDEQYF. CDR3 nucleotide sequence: TGTGCCAGCAGTTCCGGGACTAGCGGGAGGGACGAGCAGTACTTC.

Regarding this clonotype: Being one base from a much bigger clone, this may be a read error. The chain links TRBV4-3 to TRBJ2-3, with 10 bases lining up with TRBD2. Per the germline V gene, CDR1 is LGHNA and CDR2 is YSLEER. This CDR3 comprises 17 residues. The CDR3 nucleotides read TGCGCCAGCAGCCACGAGATCGGACTAGCGGACACAGGTACGCAGTATTTT. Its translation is CASSHEIGLADTGTQYF.

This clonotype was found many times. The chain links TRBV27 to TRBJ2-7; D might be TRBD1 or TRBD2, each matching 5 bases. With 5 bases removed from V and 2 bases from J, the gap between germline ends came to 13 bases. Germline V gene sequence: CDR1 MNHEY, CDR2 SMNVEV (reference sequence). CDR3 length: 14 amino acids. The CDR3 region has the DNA TGTGCCAGCAGTCCCGGGGACGGTACCTACGAGCAGTACTTC. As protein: CASSPGDGTYEQYF.